Listed here is a single T cell receptor beta chain. Its specificity is unknown. The sample comes from a study of T cell responses to AZD1222 COVID-19 vaccine. Findings of the study overall: Close to half of spike-specific TCRs reportedly recognize unmutated variant regions. Spike was spanned by vaccine-associated CD4 TCRs, which were dominant at 160-218 and 743-854.

Sequenced by immunoSEQ multiplex PCR; TCRdb stores in-frame clones only, minus some. The sample holds approximately 130,000 clones; roughly 87% are singletons and the top ten take around 5%. Germline CDR1 is LNHDA and CDR2 is SQIVND (reference sequence). This CDR3 contains 13 residues. The ends were cut back, 10 bases at V and 1 base at J, with 11 bases in the middle. The sequence was collected from an adult who received the AZD1222 COVID-19 vaccine. The V call is TRBV19, the J call TRBJ1-5, with D possibly being TRBD1 (5 bases). Sequencing was performed on peripheral blood, taken 28 days after the second AZD1222 dose. CDR3 sequence: CAIDWGSNQPQHF. CDR3 DNA: TGTGCCATAGACTGGGGGAGCAATCAGCCCCAGCATTTT.